What follows are 7 T cell receptor beta chains derived from one specimen sequenced in a study of cytomegalovirus exposure and HLA in healthy donors. Both 60 Vbeta primers and 13 Jbeta primers went into the PCR. The method was immunoSEQ multiplex PCR; TCRdb's version includes in-frame clones alone and lacks a portion of them. Of 90,000 or so clones in the sample, roughly 70% were seen once. Sequenced: PBMCs. These receptor sequences come from a woman younger than 35 in good health and CMV-seropositive.

Of note for this clone: One end of the junction does not line up with germline, which may come from a read error. The rearrangement uses TRBV9 and TRBJ2-2, with 7 bases lining up with TRBD1. The CDR3 length is 11 residues. Per germline, CDR1 SGDLS and CDR2 YYNGEE. The CDR3 here is CASSSPGGLFF. In nucleotides, the CDR3 is TGTGCCAGCAGCTCTCCAGGGGGGCTGTTTTTT.

The chain is built from TRBV9 and TRBJ2-3; 10 nucleotides line up with TRBD2. The CDR3 runs to 16 residues. Per the germline V gene, CDR1 is SGDLS and CDR2 is YYNGEE. V was clipped by 3 bases and J by 2 bases; unmatched bases: 6. CDR3 in DNA: TGTGCCAGCAGCGGATCGGGACTAGCGTACACAGATACGCAGTATTTT. It is translated as CASSGSGLAYTDTQYF.

This clone showed up just a few times. This chain joins TRBV9 and TRBJ1-4; TRBD1 might be the D (5 bases). The CDR3 has 15 residues. The V gene's germline CDR1 is SGDLS and CDR2 YYNGEE. Trimming stripped 0 bases from V and 4 bases from J, with 10 bases between. The CDR3 here is CASSVDGGSNEKLFF. The DNA of the CDR3 is TGTGCCAGCAGCGTAGACGGGGGAAGTAATGAAAAACTGTTTTTT.

This chain uses TRBV28 with TRBJ1-4, with 9 bases identical to TRBD1. CDR3 size: 14 residues. Germline V gives CDR1 MDHEN, CDR2 SYDVKM. The V segment lost 6 bases and the J segment 9 bases; nucleotides outside the gene matches: 8. In DNA form, the CDR3 reads TGTGCCAGCAGCTGGGGACAGGGAGGGAAAAAACTGTTTTTT. Translation: CASSWGQGGKKLFF.

The genes are TRBV5-5 and TRBJ1-1; D unclear. Germline CDR1 reads SGHKS; CDR2 reads YYEKEE (reference sequence). V lost 0 bases, J lost 4 bases, and 7 bases lay in between. This CDR3 is built from 13 residues. In nucleotides, the CDR3 is TGTGCCAGCAGCTTGGTGCGGGGCACTGAAGCTTTCTTT. Residues: CASSLVRGTEAFF.

This sequence joins TRBV18 and TRBJ2-2, with 14 bases that match TRBD2. After removal of 3 bases from V and 4 bases from J, the junction contained 10 bases not matched to a gene. This CDR3 region has 19 residues. Germline CDR1 reads KGHSH; CDR2 reads LQKENI. The CDR3 sequence: CASSPHPGLAGGLTGELFF. The CDR3 DNA reads TGTGCCAGCTCACCCCACCCCGGACTAGCGGGGGGACTCACCGGGGAGCTGTTTTTT.

The chain joins TRBV4-1 to TRBJ1-5; perhaps TRBD1 as D (6 bases). Germline loops: CDR1 MGHRA, CDR2 YSYEKL. Trimming stripped 1 base from V and 4 bases from J, with 14 bases between. The CDR3 sequence is 16 residues long. The CDR3 here is CASSQVLGALNQPQHF. The CDR3 coding sequence is TGCGCCAGCAGCCAAGTCCTGGGGGCACTTAATCAGCCCCAGCATTTT.